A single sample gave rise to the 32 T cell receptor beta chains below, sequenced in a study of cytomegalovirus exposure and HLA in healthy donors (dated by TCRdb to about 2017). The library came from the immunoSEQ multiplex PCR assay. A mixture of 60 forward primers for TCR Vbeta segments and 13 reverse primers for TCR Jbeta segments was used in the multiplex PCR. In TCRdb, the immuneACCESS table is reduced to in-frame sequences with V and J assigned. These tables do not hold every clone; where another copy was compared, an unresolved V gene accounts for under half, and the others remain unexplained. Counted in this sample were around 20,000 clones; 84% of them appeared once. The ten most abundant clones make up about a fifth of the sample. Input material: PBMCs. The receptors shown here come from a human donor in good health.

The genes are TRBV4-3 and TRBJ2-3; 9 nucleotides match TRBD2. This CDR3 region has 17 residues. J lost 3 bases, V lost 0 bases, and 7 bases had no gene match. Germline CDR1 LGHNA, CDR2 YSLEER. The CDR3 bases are TGCGCCAGCAGCCAAGAACCTCTAGCGGGGTTAACAGATACGCAGTATTTT. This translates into CASSQEPLAGLTDTQYF.

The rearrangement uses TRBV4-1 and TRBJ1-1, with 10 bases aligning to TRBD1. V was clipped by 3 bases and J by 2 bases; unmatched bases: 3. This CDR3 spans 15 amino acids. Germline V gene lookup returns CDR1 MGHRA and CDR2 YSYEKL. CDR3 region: CASSHTTGGNTEAFF. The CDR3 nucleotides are TGCGCCAGCAGCCATACGACAGGGGGCAACACTGAAGCTTTCTTT.

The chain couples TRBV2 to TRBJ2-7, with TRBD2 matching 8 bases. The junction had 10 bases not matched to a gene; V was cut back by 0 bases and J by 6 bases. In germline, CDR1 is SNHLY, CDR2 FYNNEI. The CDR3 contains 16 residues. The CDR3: CASSEASGTRVVEQYF. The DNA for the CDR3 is TGTGCCAGCAGTGAAGCTTCCGGGACTAGAGTCGTCGAGCAGTACTTC.

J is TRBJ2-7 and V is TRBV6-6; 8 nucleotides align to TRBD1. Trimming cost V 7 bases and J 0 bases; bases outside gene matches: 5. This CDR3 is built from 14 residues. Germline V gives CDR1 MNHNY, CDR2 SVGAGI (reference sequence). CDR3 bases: TGTGCCAGCAATCCCGGACAGGGCTCCTACGAGCAGTACTTC. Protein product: CASNPGQGSYEQYF.

CDR3 DNA sequence: TGTGCCAGCAGCTTAGAGGCAGGGTCCTACGAGCAGTACTTC. Amino acids: CASSLEAGSYEQYF. The J gene is TRBJ2-7, the V gene TRBV7-2, with D maybe TRBD1 (5 bases). This CDR3 spans 14 amino acids. The V gene lost 1 base and the J gene lost 1 base, with 8 bases spanning the gap. The germline V gene has CDR1 SGHTA and CDR2 FQGNSA.

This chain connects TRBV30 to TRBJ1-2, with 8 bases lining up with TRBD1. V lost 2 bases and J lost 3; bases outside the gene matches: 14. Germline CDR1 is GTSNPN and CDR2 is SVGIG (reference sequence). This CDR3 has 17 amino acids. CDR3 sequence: CAWSPGTGNWAYYGYTF. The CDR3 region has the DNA TGTGCCTGGAGTCCTGGGACAGGCAATTGGGCGTACTATGGCTACACCTTC.

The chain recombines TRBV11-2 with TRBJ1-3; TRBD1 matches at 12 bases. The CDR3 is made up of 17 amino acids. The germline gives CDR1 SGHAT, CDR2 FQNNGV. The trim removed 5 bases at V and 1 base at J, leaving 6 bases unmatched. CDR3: CASSRDRGRGSGNTIYF. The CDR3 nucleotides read TGTGCCAGCAGCCGGGACAGGGGGCGCGGATCTGGAAACACCATATATTTT.

The CDR3 loop is CASSPRQEGETQYF. CDR3 nucleotides: TGTGCCAGCAGCCCCAGACAGGAAGGGGAGACCCAGTACTTC. The J gene is TRBJ2-5, the V gene TRBV7-2; a weak D match, TRBD1 (6 bases). CDR3 length: 14 amino acids. Germline CDR1 reads SGHTA; CDR2 reads FQGNSA. Deletions cut 5 bases from V and 5 bases from J, with 15 bases between. Together with reference TRBV7-2 and TRBJ2-5, the CDR3 gives the full variable domain: GAGVSQSPSNKVTEKGKDVELRCDPISGHTALYWYRQSLGQGLEFLIYFQGNSAPDKSGLPSDRFSAERTGGSVSTLTIQRTQQEDSAVYLCASSPRQEGETQYFGPGTRLLVL.

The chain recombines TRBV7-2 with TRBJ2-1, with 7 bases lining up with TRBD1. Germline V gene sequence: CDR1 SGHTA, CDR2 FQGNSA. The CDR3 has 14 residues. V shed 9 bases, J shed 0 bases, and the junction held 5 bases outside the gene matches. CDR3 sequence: CASSKGASYNEQFF. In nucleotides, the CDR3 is TGTGCCAGTTCGAAGGGGGCCTCCTACAATGAGCAGTTCTTC.

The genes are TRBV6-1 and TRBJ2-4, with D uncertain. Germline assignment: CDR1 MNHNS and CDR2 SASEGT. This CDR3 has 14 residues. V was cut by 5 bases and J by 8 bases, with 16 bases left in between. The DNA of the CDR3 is TGTGCCAGCAGTCCAACGCGGCGGTTGGACATTCAGTACTTC. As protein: CASSPTRRLDIQYF.

CDR3 DNA: TGTGCCAGCAGCTCCGGACAGGGGAGGACCTACGAGCAGTACTTC. It specifies CASSSGQGRTYEQYF. The chain is built from TRBV11-3 and TRBJ2-7, with 9 bases aligning to TRBD1. In germline, CDR1 is SGHNT, CDR2 YENEEA. Trimming at V came to 4 bases and at J to 2 bases, leaving 6 bases not matched to a gene. The CDR3 runs to 15 residues. The whole variable domain, filled in from reference TRBV11-3 and TRBJ2-7, reads EAGVVQSPRYKIIEKKQPVAFWCNPISGHNTLYWYLQNLGQGPELLIRYENEEAVDDSQLPKDRFSAERLKGVDSTLKIQPAELGDSAVYLCASSSGQGRTYEQYFGPGTRLTVT.

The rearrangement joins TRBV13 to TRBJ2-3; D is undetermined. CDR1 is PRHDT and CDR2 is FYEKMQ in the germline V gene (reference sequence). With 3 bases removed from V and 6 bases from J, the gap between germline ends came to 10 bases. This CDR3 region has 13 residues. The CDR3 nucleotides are TGTGCCAGCAGCTTTAGAATCGATGATACGCAGTATTTT. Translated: CASSFRIDDTQYF.

The CDR3 is CSVESLGGFVGETQYF. The CDR3 DNA reads TGCAGCGTTGAATCCCTAGGCGGGTTTGTGGGAGAGACCCAGTACTTC. The chain is built from TRBV29-1 and TRBJ2-5, with D maybe TRBD2 (5 bases). V lost 2 bases and J lost 4, with 20 bases in between. The CDR3 spans 16 residues. The germline V gene encodes CDR1 SQVTM and CDR2 ANQGSEA. The full variable domain, rest sourced from reference TRBV29-1 and TRBJ2-5, is SAVISQKPSRDICQRGTSLTIQCQVDSQVTMMFWYRQQPGQSLTLIATANQGSEATYESGFVIDKFPISRPNLTFSTLTVSNMSPEDSSIYLCSVESLGGFVGETQYFGPGTRLLVL.

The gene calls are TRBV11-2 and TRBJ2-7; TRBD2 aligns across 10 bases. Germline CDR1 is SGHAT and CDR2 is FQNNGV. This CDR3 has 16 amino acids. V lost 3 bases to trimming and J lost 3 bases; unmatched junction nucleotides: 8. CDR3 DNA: TGTGCCAGCAGCTTGAGGGGAGCGGGAGGGGTCTACGAGCAGTACTTC. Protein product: CASSLRGAGGVYEQYF.

The CDR3 nucleotides are TGTGCCAGCAGCCAAGTCCGCGATTCACCCCTCCACTTT. Protein sequence: CASSQVRDSPLHF. The rearrangement links TRBV4-2 to TRBJ1-6; D not resolved. Trimming stripped 1 base from V and 8 bases from J, with 6 bases between. This CDR3 comprises 13 residues. Germline V lookup: CDR1 LGHNA, CDR2 YNFKEQ.

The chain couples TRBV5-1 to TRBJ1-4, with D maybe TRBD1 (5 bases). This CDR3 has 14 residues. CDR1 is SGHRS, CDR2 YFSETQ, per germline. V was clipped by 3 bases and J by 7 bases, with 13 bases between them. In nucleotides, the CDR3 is TGCGCCAGCAGCTCGACAGAAAGAGGTGAAAAACTGTTTTTT. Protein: CASSSTERGEKLFF.

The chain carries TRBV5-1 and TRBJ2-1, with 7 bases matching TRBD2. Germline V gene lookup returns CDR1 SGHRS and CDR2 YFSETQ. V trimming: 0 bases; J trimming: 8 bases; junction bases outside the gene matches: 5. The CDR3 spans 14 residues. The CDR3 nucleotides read TGCGCCAGCAGCTTGGCGGCTAGCGGCCATGAGCAGTTCTTC. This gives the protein CASSLAASGHEQFF.

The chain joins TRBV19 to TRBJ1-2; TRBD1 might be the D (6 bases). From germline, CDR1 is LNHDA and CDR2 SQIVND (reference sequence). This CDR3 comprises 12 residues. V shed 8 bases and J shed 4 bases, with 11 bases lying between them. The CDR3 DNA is TGTGCCAGTGTCCGCAGGGGCTATGGCTACACCTTC. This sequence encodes CASVRRGYGYTF.

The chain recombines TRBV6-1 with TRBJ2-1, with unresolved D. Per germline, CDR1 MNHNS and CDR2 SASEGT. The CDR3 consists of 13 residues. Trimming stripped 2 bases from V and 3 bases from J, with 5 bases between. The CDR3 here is CASSETDYNEQFF. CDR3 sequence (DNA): TGTGCCAGCAGTGAAACAGACTACAATGAGCAGTTCTTC.

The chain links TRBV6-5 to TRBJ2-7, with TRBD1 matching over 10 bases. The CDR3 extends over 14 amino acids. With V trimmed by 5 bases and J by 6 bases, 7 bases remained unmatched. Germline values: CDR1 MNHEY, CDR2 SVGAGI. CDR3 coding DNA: TGTGCCAGCAGTAACGACAGGGGGCTTGGCGAGCAGTACTTC. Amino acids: CASSNDRGLGEQYF.

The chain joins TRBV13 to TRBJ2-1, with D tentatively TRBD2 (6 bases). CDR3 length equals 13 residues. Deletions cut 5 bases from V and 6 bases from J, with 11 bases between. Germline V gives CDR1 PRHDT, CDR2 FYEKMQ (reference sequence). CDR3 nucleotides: TGTGCCAGCAGCCCACTCGGGGGCAATGAGCAGTTCTTC. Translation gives CASSPLGGNEQFF.

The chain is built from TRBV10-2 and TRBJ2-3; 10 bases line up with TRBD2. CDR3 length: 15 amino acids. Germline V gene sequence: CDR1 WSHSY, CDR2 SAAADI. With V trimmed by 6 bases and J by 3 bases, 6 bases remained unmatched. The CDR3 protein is CASRVLAGPTDTQYF. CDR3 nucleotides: TGCGCCAGCAGGGTACTAGCGGGACCGACAGATACGCAGTATTTT.

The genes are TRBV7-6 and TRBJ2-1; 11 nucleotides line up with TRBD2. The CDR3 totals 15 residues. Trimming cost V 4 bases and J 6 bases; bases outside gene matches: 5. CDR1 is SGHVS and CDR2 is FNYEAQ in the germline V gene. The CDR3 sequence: CASSSNSGRANEQFF. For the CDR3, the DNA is TGTGCCAGCAGCTCGAATAGCGGGAGGGCCAATGAGCAGTTCTTC. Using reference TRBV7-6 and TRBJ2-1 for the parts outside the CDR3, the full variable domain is GAGVSQSPRYKVTKRGQDVALRCDPISGHVSLYWYRQALGQGPEFLTYFNYEAQQDKSGLPNDRFSAERPEGSISTLTIQRTEQRDSAMYRCASSSNSGRANEQFFGPGTRLTVL.

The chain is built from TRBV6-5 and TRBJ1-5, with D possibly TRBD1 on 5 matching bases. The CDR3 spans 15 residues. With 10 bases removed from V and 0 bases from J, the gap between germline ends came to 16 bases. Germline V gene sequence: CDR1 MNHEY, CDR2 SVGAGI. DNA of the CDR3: TGTGCCACCAGGGCGGGGGATCTTAGCAATCAGCCCCAGCATTTT. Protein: CATRAGDLSNQPQHF.

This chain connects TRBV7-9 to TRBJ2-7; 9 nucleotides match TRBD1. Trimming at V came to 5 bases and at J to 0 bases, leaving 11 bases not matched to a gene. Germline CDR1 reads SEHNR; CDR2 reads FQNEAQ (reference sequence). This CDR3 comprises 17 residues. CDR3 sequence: CASSKLGQGKSSYEQYF. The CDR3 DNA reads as TGTGCCAGCAGCAAACTGGGACAGGGTAAAAGCTCCTACGAGCAGTACTTC.

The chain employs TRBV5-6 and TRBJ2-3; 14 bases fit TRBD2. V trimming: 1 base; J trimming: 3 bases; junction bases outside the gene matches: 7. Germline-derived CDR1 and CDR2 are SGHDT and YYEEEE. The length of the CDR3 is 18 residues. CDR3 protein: CASSLLGTSGRRTDTQYF. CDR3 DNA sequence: TGTGCCAGCAGCTTGCTTGGGACTAGCGGGAGAAGGACAGATACGCAGTATTTT.

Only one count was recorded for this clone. The CDR3 reads CASKETAMNTEAFF. The CDR3, as DNA: TGTGCCAGCAAAGAGACAGCTATGAACACTGAAGCTTTCTTT. The V and J genes are TRBV27 and TRBJ1-1, with D perhaps matching TRBD1 (5 bases). CDR1 and CDR2 from the germline V gene are MNHEY and SMNVEV (reference sequence). CDR3 size: 14 residues. The V end was cut by 7 bases, the J end by 0 bases, with 12 bases between.

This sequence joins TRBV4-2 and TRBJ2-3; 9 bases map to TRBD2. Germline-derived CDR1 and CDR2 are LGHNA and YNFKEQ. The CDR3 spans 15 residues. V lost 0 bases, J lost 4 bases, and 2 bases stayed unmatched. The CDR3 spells CASSQDGGGADTQYF. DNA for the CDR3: TGTGCCAGCAGCCAAGACGGCGGGGGGGCAGATACGCAGTATTTT.

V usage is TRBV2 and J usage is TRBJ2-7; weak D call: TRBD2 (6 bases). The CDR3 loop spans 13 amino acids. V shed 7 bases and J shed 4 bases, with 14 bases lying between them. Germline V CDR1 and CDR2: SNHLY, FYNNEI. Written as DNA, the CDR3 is TGTGCCAGCACCCCCGGGACTGATTACGAGCAGTACTTC. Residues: CASTPGTDYEQYF.

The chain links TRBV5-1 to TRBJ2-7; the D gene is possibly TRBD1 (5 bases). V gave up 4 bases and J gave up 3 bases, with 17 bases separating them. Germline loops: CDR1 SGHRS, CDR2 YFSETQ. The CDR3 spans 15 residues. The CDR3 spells CASSRNIDSHYEQYF. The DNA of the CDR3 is TGCGCCAGCAGCCGAAACATCGACAGTCACTACGAGCAGTACTTC.

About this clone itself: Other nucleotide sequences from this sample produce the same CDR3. CDR3 nucleotides: TGTGCCAGCAGTTCCGACAGAATTAACACAGATACGCAGTATTTT. Translation: CASSSDRINTDTQYF. This rearrangement joins TRBV11-2 to TRBJ2-3; the D gene is possibly TRBD1 (5 bases). The CDR3 is 15 amino acids. Germline CDR1 is SGHAT and CDR2 is FQNNGV. V lost 6 bases and J 2 bases, leaving 15 bases between the germline ends.

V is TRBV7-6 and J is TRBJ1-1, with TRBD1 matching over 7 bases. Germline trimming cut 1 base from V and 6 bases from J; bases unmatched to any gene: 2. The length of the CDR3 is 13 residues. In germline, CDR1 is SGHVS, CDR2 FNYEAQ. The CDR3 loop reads CASSLVQGAEAFF. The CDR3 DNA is TGTGCCAGCAGCTTAGTCCAGGGGGCTGAAGCTTTCTTT.